This T cell receptor (beta chain) appears in the sequencing data of a study of T cell changes during pregnancy in multiple sclerosis (dated by TCRdb to between 2018 and 2021). The study in broad terms: Changes in the T cell repertoire over the course of pregnancy were examined in this study in women with multiple sclerosis.

The method behind the library was the immunoSEQ multiplex PCR assay. This immuneACCESS table, as held by TCRdb, lists in-frame sequences with V and J called but not all clones. Of the missing ones, under half trace to an unresolved V gene in checked studies; the others have no known cause. The sample table lists around 95,000 clones, about 92% of them with a count of one. The biggest ten clones account for roughly 2% of the sample. A remark on this clone: Its antigen is not yet known. Base qualities were left out, and no much larger clone turns up one base away.

The germline V gene (reference sequence) gives CDR1 as LNHDA and CDR2 as SQIVND. The germline V end is reduced by 0 bases and the J end by 13 bases; junction bases left unmatched: 13. Counted from cysteine to phenylalanine, this CDR3 has 16 amino acids. The DNA shown is the 48-base CDR3, in frame from base 1. This chain is built from TRBV19 and TRBJ2-1, with 9 bases matching TRBD2. The sample here was peripheral blood, taken after pregnancy. The receptor was isolated from a female donor with multiple sclerosis, enrolled in a pregnancy study. The bases are TGTGCCAGTAGTATAGATCTCCCTAGCGGGGCCCAAGGCCAGTTCTTC. It translates to CASSIDLPSGAQGQFF.